The 6 T cell receptor beta chains reported below all come from one sample, sequenced in a study of tumor and adjacent non-tumor tissue in lung cancer. This sample's RNA came from whole unsorted tissue. Distant lung tissue was collected more than 3 cm away from the tumor edge. TCRbeta libraries were built with three rounds of nested PCR, modified from ARM-PCR. Via MiXCR, TCRdb re-called the multiplex PCR reads, giving one row per CDR3 protein. The table records 90,000 to 120,000 distinct CDR3 sequences, 60% to 80% of them present only once. Sequencing used distant non-tumor lung tissue. The receptors here all came from a man aged 25-40 years with non-small cell lung cancer.

The CDR3, as DNA: TGTGCCAGCAGTTCCCTGCGGAGGGACTACGAGCAGTACTTC. It codes for CASSSLRRDYEQYF. The gene calls are TRBV6-2 or TRBV6-3 and TRBJ2-7; D perhaps matches TRBD2 (6 bases). V shed 4 bases and J shed 3 bases, with 13 bases lying between them. Germline-derived CDR1 and CDR2 are MNHEY and SVGEGT. The CDR3 runs to 14 residues.

As regards this clonotype: This CDR3 fails to terminate in the conserved phenylalanine or tryptophan, so it likely reflects a read error. The rearrangement uses TRBV6-5 and TRBJ1-1; no clear D. This CDR3 region has 13 residues. Germline CDR1 is MNHEY and CDR2 is SVGAGI. Trimming pared 4 bases from V and 6 bases from J, leaving 12 bases between. The CDR3 coding sequence is TGTGCCAGCAGTTTCGATCCCCTATCTGAAGCTTTCATT. Encoded protein: CASSFDPLSEAFI.

There are a few counts of this clonotype. A read error may produce the germline difference seen at one junction end. The chain links TRBV6-5 to TRBJ1-4; no firm D call. CDR3 size: 16 residues. Germline values: CDR1 MNHEY, CDR2 SVGAGI. The DNA of the CDR3 is TGTGCCAGCAGTTACAAAGGTGCAGGAGCGCGGGAAAAACAGTTTTTT. It encodes CASSYKGAGAREKQFF.

This clonotype is labeled as medium-sized. CDR3 sequence (DNA): TGCAGCGCGCGGGCTAGCGGGGGTACAGATACGCAGTATTTT. Protein product: CSARASGGTDTQYF. The V and J genes are TRBV29-1 and TRBJ2-3, with TRBD2 matching 10 bases. The CDR3 has 14 amino acids. Germline CDR1 SQVTM, CDR2 ANQGSEA. Germline trimming cut 7 bases from V and 3 bases from J; bases unmatched to any gene: 7.

By share, this clonotype ranks as medium-sized. The chain employs TRBV4-1 and TRBJ1-3; unclear D gene. This CDR3 contains 13 residues. V lost 0 bases and J 4 bases, leaving 4 bases between the germline ends. Germline V lookup: CDR1 MGHRA, CDR2 YSYEKL. The CDR3 bases are TGCGCCAGCAGCCAAGAATCAGGAAACACCATATATTTT. Its translation is CASSQESGNTIYF.

This clonotype ranks as medium-sized. The chain carries TRBV20-1 and TRBJ1-3; the D gene is possibly TRBD1 (5 bases). Germline loops: CDR1 DFQATT, CDR2 SNEGSKA (reference sequence). Trimming took off 2 bases at V and 5 bases at J, with 13 bases between the two ends. This CDR3 spans 14 amino acids. The CDR3 sequence is CSARLRDSRNTIYF. CDR3 nucleotide sequence: TGCAGTGCTAGACTCCGGGACTCAAGAAACACCATATATTTT.